Listed here is a single T cell receptor beta chain. These data belong to a study of blood T cell repertoires in COVID-19. Turning to the study itself: From the United States, Italy and Spain came samples of acute and convalescent COVID-19. The analysed material was cDNA or gDNA that came from T cells, B-cell-depleted T cells, or PBMCs.

Trimming removed 3 bases from V and 2 bases from J, with 14 bases in between. CDR1 and CDR2 (germline): MNHEY, SMNVEV (reference sequence). The CDR3 loop spans 15 amino acids. The protocol was immunoSEQ multiplex PCR, while the TCRdb copy is restricted to in-frame clones and leaves out a portion. The data contain roughly 160,000 clones, roughly 84% of them seen just once; the ten biggest clones take up under 3%. The rearrangement links TRBV27 to TRBJ2-7, with D maybe TRBD2 (5 bases). The receptor was isolated from a woman aged 60 to 75 with acute or convalescent COVID-19. The specimen sequenced was peripheral blood. In DNA, the CDR3 is TGTGCCAGCAGTTTCTACGGGGTAGGGACCTACGAGCAGTACTTC. This codes for CASSFYGVGTYEQYF.